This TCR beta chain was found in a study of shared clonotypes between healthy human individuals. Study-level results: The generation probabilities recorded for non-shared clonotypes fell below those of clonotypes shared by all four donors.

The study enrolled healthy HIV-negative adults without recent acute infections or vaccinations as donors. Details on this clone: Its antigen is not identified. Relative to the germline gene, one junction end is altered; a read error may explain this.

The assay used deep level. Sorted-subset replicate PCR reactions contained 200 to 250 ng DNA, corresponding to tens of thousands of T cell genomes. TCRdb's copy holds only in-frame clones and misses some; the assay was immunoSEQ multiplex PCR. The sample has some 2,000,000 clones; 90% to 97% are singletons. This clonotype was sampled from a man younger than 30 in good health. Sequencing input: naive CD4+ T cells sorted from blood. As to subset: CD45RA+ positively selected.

In DNA, the CDR3 is TGCGCCCCTACCTGGGGCCACAGGGGGGCCCGCTCTGAAGCTTTCTTT. Translation: CAPTWGHRGARSEAFF. The V call is TRBV28, the J call TRBJ1-1; 8 bases match TRBD1. The CDR3 length is 16 residues. Germline lookup yields CDR1 MDHEN and CDR2 SYDVKM. Full variable domain (missing parts from reference TRBV28 and TRBJ1-1): DVKVTQSSRYLVKRTGEKVFLECVQDMDHENMFWYRQDPGLGLRLIYFSYDVKMKEKGDIPEGYSVSREKKERFSLILESASTNQTSMYLCAPTWGHRGARSEAFFGQGTRLTVV.